This T cell receptor beta chain is drawn from a study of long-term antiretroviral therapy in people with HIV. Regarding the study as a whole: CDR3 length ranges were narrower in HIV repertoires than in controls.

The libraries were made with immunoSEQ v3.0 at survey level. For every sample, sequencing targeted roughly 40,000-50,000 T-cell genomes. Only in-frame clones appear in the TCRdb table, and some are missing; sequencing was by immunoSEQ multiplex PCR. This table has about 35,000 clones, 65% to 80% appearing once. Worth noting for this clone: Its antigen is currently unknown.

United States facilities provided treatment to all participants with HIV. There were roughly 0.9-11 million cryopreserved PBMC in the samples before DNA extraction. The germline V and J ends were trimmed by 4 bases and 5 bases, with 11 bases remaining between them. This CDR3 region has 13 residues. The chain joins TRBV23-1 to TRBJ1-2; no definite D call. TRBV23-1 is annotated as an ORF whose role is uncertain. The TCR sequence derives from a woman between 45 and 65 years old with HIV. The sample in question was unsorted PBMCs, obtained 2 years after starting antiretroviral therapy. Written as DNA, the CDR3 is TGCGCCAGCAGTCTCCCACGGATGTATGGCTACACCTTC. It yields the protein CASSLPRMYGYTF.